The 21 T cell receptor beta chains listed next were all sequenced from one sample in a study of blood T cell repertoires in COVID-19. The table came from immunoSEQ multiplex PCR; TCRdb's copy has only in-frame clones and leaves some out. The table lists about 300,000 clones, over 80% of them singletons. Sequences were obtained from peripheral blood. The source is a middle-aged woman who had recovered from COVID-19.

Worth noting for this clone: The sample contains more than one DNA sequence encoding this CDR3. The V call is TRBV2, the J call TRBJ2-7; D gene unclear. V dropped 2 bases and J dropped 3 bases, with 5 bases sitting between them. There are 12 residues in the CDR3. Germline V gene lookup returns CDR1 SNHLY and CDR2 FYNNEI. This CDR3 is CASSERGYEQYF. As DNA, the CDR3 is TGTGCCAGCAGTGAAAGAGGCTACGAGCAGTACTTC.

This sequence joins TRBV7-2 and TRBJ2-5; D might be TRBD1 (6 bases). Germline values: CDR1 SGHTA, CDR2 FQGNSA. The CDR3 loop spans 14 amino acids. V lost 3 bases and J 5 bases, leaving 13 bases between the germline ends. CDR3: CASSLDSAGETQYF. The CDR3 DNA follows: TGTGCCAGCAGCTTGGACAGTGCAGGCGAGACCCAGTACTTC.

In DNA, the CDR3 is TGTGCCAGCAGTTATTCTCGGGGGACAGATACGCAGTATTTT. This codes for CASSYSRGTDTQYF. This sequence joins TRBV6-6 and TRBJ2-3; tentatively, D is TRBD2 (6 bases). CDR3 length: 14 amino acids. V shed 3 bases and J shed 3 bases, with 10 bases lying between them. From germline, CDR1 is MNHNY and CDR2 SVGAGI (reference sequence).

This clone occurred once. The rearrangement uses TRBV5-1 and TRBJ2-2; 11 nucleotides agree with TRBD2. Germline trimming cut 4 bases from V and 3 bases from J; bases unmatched to any gene: 2. Germline-derived CDR1 and CDR2 are SGHRS and YFSETQ. The CDR3 consists of 15 residues. The CDR3 here is CASSQGLADTGELFF. The CDR3 coding sequence is TGCGCCAGCAGCCAGGGACTAGCGGACACCGGGGAGCTGTTTTTT.

The chain carries TRBV30 and TRBJ1-3; no reliable D call. Germline V CDR1 and CDR2: GTSNPN, SVGIG (reference sequence). CDR3 length: 10 residues. Deletions cut 2 bases from V and 8 bases from J, with 4 bases between. This CDR3 is CAWSKHTIYF. CDR3 bases: TGTGCCTGGAGTAAGCACACCATATATTTT.

The chain carries TRBV11-2 and TRBJ1-1; 10 bases match TRBD1. CDR3 length: 15 amino acids. Trimming at V came to 5 bases and at J to 5 bases, leaving 8 bases not matched to a gene. In germline, CDR1 is SGHAT, CDR2 FQNNGV. The CDR3 sequence: CASSTRQGAATEAFF. Here the CDR3 DNA reads TGTGCCAGCAGCACCCGACAGGGGGCGGCGACTGAAGCTTTCTTT.

The chain uses TRBV7-7 and TRBJ2-2; D is possibly TRBD1 (5 bases). Trimming removed 2 bases from V and 8 bases from J, with 9 bases in between. The CDR3 spans 13 residues. Germline values: CDR1 SSHAT, CDR2 FNYEAQ (reference sequence). This chain's CDR3 is CASSLSGSGELFF. CDR3 DNA sequence: TGTGCCAGCAGCTTATCAGGGTCTGGGGAGCTGTTTTTT.

V and J are TRBV6-5 and TRBJ1-1; TRBD1 matches at 7 bases. Germline lookup yields CDR1 MNHEY and CDR2 SVGAGI. The J segment lost 5 bases and the V segment lost 6 bases, leaving 9 bases of the junction unmatched. CDR3 size: 14 residues. The CDR3 nucleotides read TGTGCCAGCAGATTCCGGGACAGCGGAACTGAAGCTTTCTTT. Protein sequence: CASRFRDSGTEAFF.

The genes are TRBV10-3 and TRBJ2-3; perhaps TRBD1 as D (6 bases). The germline CDR1 and CDR2 sequences are ENHRY and SYGVKD. V lost 6 bases and J 2 bases, leaving 12 bases between the germline ends. The CDR3 is 14 amino acids. This chain's CDR3 is CAIRPGHLTDTQYF. CDR3 sequence (DNA): TGTGCCATCAGGCCGGGACACCTCACAGATACGCAGTATTTT.

This chain joins TRBV5-8 and TRBJ1-1; the match to TRBD1 covers 7 bases. Germline V lookup: CDR1 SGHTS, CDR2 YDEGEE. The length of the CDR3 is 13 residues. The V segment lost 7 bases and the J segment 1 base; nucleotides outside the gene matches: 4. The CDR3 nucleotides are TGTGCCAGCCGGAGGGGGCAGAACACTGAAGCTTTCTTT. Protein: CASRRGQNTEAFF.

Only a few counts were recorded for this clone. V usage is TRBV19 and J usage is TRBJ2-7, with a possible D match to TRBD1 (5 bases). CDR3 length: 16 amino acids. V was clipped by 5 bases and J by 0 bases, with 17 bases between them. The V gene's germline CDR1 is LNHDA and CDR2 SQIVND (reference sequence). The CDR3 DNA is TGTGCCAGTAGTCCTCCCCCAGGGCTATCCTCCTACGAGCAGTACTTC. This translates into CASSPPPGLSSYEQYF.

This chain connects TRBV2 to TRBJ1-1; TRBD1 is a possible D gene (6 bases). This CDR3 is built from 17 residues. Germline values: CDR1 SNHLY, CDR2 FYNNEI. Trimming took off 7 bases at V and 0 bases at J, with 21 bases between the two ends. The CDR3, as DNA: TGTGCCAGCATAATCGGGGACAAATCCCCTATGAACACTGAAGCTTTCTTT. Encoded protein: CASIIGDKSPMNTEAFF.

Points on this clone: Additional DNA sequences in this sample encode the identical CDR3. The gene calls are TRBV9 and TRBJ2-5; D perhaps matches TRBD2 (5 bases). This CDR3 spans 14 amino acids. V gave up 0 bases and J gave up 1 base, with 7 bases separating them. CDR1 SGDLS and CDR2 YYNGEE come from the germline V gene. This chain's CDR3 is CASSVGGSQETQYF. The CDR3 coding sequence is TGTGCCAGCAGCGTAGGAGGGAGCCAAGAGACCCAGTACTTC.

The chain employs TRBV6-5 and TRBJ2-1, with D possibly matching TRBD2 (7 bases). V lost 6 bases and J 2 bases, leaving 14 bases between the germline ends. Germline V gene lookup returns CDR1 MNHEY and CDR2 SVGAGI. This CDR3 has 15 amino acids. CDR3 in DNA: TGTGCCAGCAGCCTAGGGGGGGCCGCCTACAATGAGCAGTTCTTC. Its translation is CASSLGGAAYNEQFF.

For the CDR3, the DNA is TGCGCCAGCAGCCAAGATCCCTCCAGCGGGCCTGCCACCTTC. Translation gives CASSQDPSSGPATF. This chain joins TRBV4-3 and TRBJ1-2; D remains unclear. With 0 bases removed from V and 13 bases from J, the gap between germline ends came to 18 bases. Germline V lookup: CDR1 LGHNA, CDR2 YSLEER. This CDR3 region has 14 residues.

The genes are TRBV2 and TRBJ1-2; D is unclear. Germline loops: CDR1 SNHLY, CDR2 FYNNEI. V was shortened by 3 bases and J by 7 bases, with 9 bases between the two germline ends. The CDR3 spans 12 residues. The CDR3 is CASSDETGGYTF. CDR3 nucleotides: TGTGCCAGCAGTGATGAGACTGGTGGCTACACCTTC.

J is TRBJ1-3 and V is TRBV6-6, with a tentative D call TRBD1 (5 bases). V lost 5 bases to trimming and J lost 0 bases, with 11 bases between them. The CDR3 length is 15 residues. CDR1 and CDR2 from the germline V gene are MNHNY and SVGAGI (reference sequence). CDR3 loop: CASSARGISGNTIYF. CDR3 DNA: TGTGCCAGCAGTGCCCGGGGGATCTCTGGAAACACCATATATTTT.

The J gene is TRBJ2-2, the V gene TRBV6-5; D perhaps matches TRBD2 (5 bases). In germline, CDR1 is MNHEY, CDR2 SVGAGI. The CDR3 sequence is 13 residues long. The V end lost 6 bases, the J end lost 4 bases, and 9 bases lay between the germline ends. The CDR3 protein is CASRSGFTGELFF. CDR3 bases: TGTGCCAGCAGATCGGGGTTCACCGGGGAGCTGTTTTTT.

The chain carries TRBV4-3 and TRBJ1-5; D is perhaps TRBD1 (6 bases). CDR1 is LGHNA and CDR2 is YSLEER in the germline V gene. The CDR3 consists of 18 residues. V lost 0 bases, J lost 6 bases, and 21 bases lay in between. CDR3 DNA sequence: TGCGCCAGCAGCCAAGAAGTGTCGGTCTGGACAGACGGTCAGCCCCAGCATTTT. Protein: CASSQEVSVWTDGQPQHF.

A single count supports this clone. This chain joins TRBV24-1 and TRBJ2-5; 10 bases align to TRBD1. Unmatched junction bases numbered 11, after V lost 4 bases and J lost 4 bases. The CDR3 loop spans 17 amino acids. Germline CDR1 KGHDR, CDR2 SFDVKD. The CDR3 DNA reads as TGTGCCACCAGTGACCCCATGGACAGGGGGTCGCCAGAGACCCAGTACTTC. This encodes CATSDPMDRGSPETQYF.

The chain combines TRBV11-2 with TRBJ2-7, with a tentative D call TRBD1 (6 bases). The CDR3 contains 18 residues. Germline lookup yields CDR1 SGHAT and CDR2 FQNNGV. Trimming removed 5 bases from V and 3 bases from J, with 26 bases in between. The CDR3 DNA sequence: TGTGCCAGCAGCCTACTTTCTAAGCGACAGGCCTCATACTACGAGCAGTACTTC. Its protein product is CASSLLSKRQASYYEQYF.